The clone carrying this TCR beta chain was seen a handful of times. What it binds is not known. CDR3 size: 15 residues. Unmatched junction bases numbered 6, after V lost 6 bases and J lost 0 bases. The authors made TCR beta libraries by quantitative 5'-RACE with molecular barcodes. TCRdb re-derived calls from the 5' RACE reads in MiXCR, one entry per CDR3 protein. This table holds approximately 440,000 distinct CDR3 sequences, 17% found once. These data are taken from a study of CD8 T cells in ankylosing spondylitis. Findings of the study overall: What appeared characteristic of ankylosing spondylitis blood was a TCR beta motif of 7 or 8 highly homologous variants. In reactive arthritis synovial fluid and blood, some motif variants had been reported before. Disease-associated clones were reportedly significantly overrepresented in matched ankylosing spondylitis synovial fluid. In peripheral blood, disease-linked CD8+ clones occurred at relatively low frequencies.

The V and J genes are TRBV12-3 or TRBV12-4 and TRBJ1-1; TRBD1 matches at 8 bases. The receptor comes from a male donor with ankylosing spondylitis. Material for sequencing was blood, either unsorted or a sorted T cell fraction (not recorded which). The CDR3 nucleotides read TGTGCCAGCAGGCCCAGACAGGGGATGAACACTGAAGCTTTCTTT. The encoded protein is CASRPRQGMNTEAFF.